This T cell receptor (beta chain) was captured in a study of cytomegalovirus exposure and HLA in healthy donors. General study findings and limits: Most CMV-associated TCR beta chains were later found to appear HLA-restricted. The authors assumed roughly uniform sequencing depth across donors for presence/absence analyses. Most of the TCR beta V segments (in an earlier analysis) were productive either about 87% or about 30% of the time.

Comment on this clone: Its antigen is unknown.

The CDR3 loop spans 14 amino acids. Germline V CDR1 and CDR2: SGHRS, YFSETQ. The germline V and J ends were trimmed by 0 bases and 1 base, with 7 bases remaining between them. PCR employed 60 Vbeta and 13 Jbeta primers. Sequencing was performed with immunoSEQ multiplex PCR; in TCRdb, only in-frame clones are kept and a portion is missing. The sample contains fewer than 130,000 clones, around 80% of which appear only once. The material sequenced was PBMCs. This chain connects TRBV5-1 to TRBJ2-5; D is uncertain. The source of this sequence is a woman aged 55 to 70 in good health and CMV-seropositive. The CDR3 region has the DNA TGCGCCAGCAGCTTGGGGCAGATCCAAGAGACCCAGTACTTC. Translation: CASSLGQIQETQYF.